This is a list of T cell receptor beta chains from one sample in a study of cytomegalovirus exposure and HLA in healthy donors. Profiled with immunoSEQ multiplex PCR; TCRdb holds only in-frame clones, not every one. Of 110,000 or so clones listed, roughly 69% were seen once; the top ten hold 2% to 2.5%. The specimen sequenced was PBMCs. All receptors derive from a human donor in good health. Each CDR3 is given with its conserved first and last residue.

v_gene: TRBV11-2; len: 16; j_gene: TRBJ2-1; CDR3aa: CASSSRLAGGVNEQFF
v_gene: TRBV9; len: 13; j_gene: TRBJ1-3; CDR3aa: CASGPGTLNTIYF
v_gene: TRBV5-6; len: 15; j_gene: TRBJ1-2; CDR3aa: CASSLPGPSNYGYTF
v_gene: TRBV19; len: 16; j_gene: TRBJ2-5; CDR3aa: CASSRHLGGSGETQYF
v_gene: TRBV6-5; len: 16; j_gene: TRBJ1-6; CDR3aa: CASSFLDRVGVSPLHF
v_gene: TRBV5-1; len: 14; j_gene: TRBJ1-5; CDR3aa: CASSPGTANQPQHF
v_gene: TRBV5-6; len: 15; j_gene: TRBJ1-2; CDR3aa: CASSLRRTANYGYTF
v_gene: TRBV6-6; len: 13; j_gene: TRBJ2-3; CDR3aa: CASTSDLTDTQYF
v_gene: TRBV5-5; len: 16; j_gene: TRBJ1-4; CDR3aa: CASRAGPAATNEKLFF
v_gene: TRBV5-1; len: 15; j_gene: TRBJ2-7; CDR3aa: CASSSQAGATYEQYF
v_gene: TRBV14; len: 15; j_gene: TRBJ2-1; CDR3aa: CASSQDGSGWNEQFF
v_gene: TRBV4-1; len: 15; j_gene: TRBJ2-2; CDR3aa: CASSQEGRITGELFF
v_gene: TRBV2; len: 13; j_gene: TRBJ1-2; CDR3aa: CASSGAGVGGYTF
v_gene: TRBV5-6; len: 16; j_gene: TRBJ2-2; CDR3aa: CASSLGSLTNTGELFF
v_gene: TRBV19; len: 12; j_gene: TRBJ1-1; CDR3aa: CASSIQNTEAFF
v_gene: TRBV4-3; len: 15; j_gene: TRBJ2-2; CDR3aa: CASSLWTGGPGELFF
v_gene: TRBV6-1; len: 12; j_gene: TRBJ2-5; CDR3aa: CASATGAETQYF
v_gene: TRBV4-2; len: 17; j_gene: TRBJ2-1; CDR3aa: CASSQELLAGAGGEQFF
v_gene: TRBV4-1; len: 14; j_gene: TRBJ2-7; CDR3aa: CASSQAGQHYEQYF
v_gene: TRBV25-1; len: 16; j_gene: TRBJ1-1; CDR3aa: CASSPPGPRQPSPAFF
v_gene: TRBV5-1; len: 12; j_gene: TRBJ2-7; CDR3aa: CASSLGAQEQYF
v_gene: TRBV15; len: 16; j_gene: TRBJ1-1; CDR3aa: CATSRDNTNMNTEAFF
v_gene: TRBV5-4; len: 14; j_gene: TRBJ2-7; CDR3aa: CASSSGTGRYEQYF
v_gene: TRBV7-2; len: 14; j_gene: TRBJ1-5; CDR3aa: CASSGGHLGQPQHF
v_gene: TRBV11-2; len: 15; j_gene: TRBJ1-1; CDR3aa: CASSASDRVSTEAFF
v_gene: TRBV6-1; len: 14; j_gene: TRBJ2-7; CDR3aa: CASTERGASYEQYF
v_gene: TRBV2; len: 13; j_gene: TRBJ2-7; CDR3aa: CAISDRAPYEQYF
v_gene: TRBV27; len: 15; j_gene: TRBJ2-1; CDR3aa: CASSLTGASYNEQFF
v_gene: TRBV10-3; len: 18; j_gene: TRBJ2-5; CDR3aa: CAISESSVSGTREETQYF
v_gene: TRBV9; len: 14; j_gene: TRBJ1-2; CDR3aa: CASSATRGNYGYTF
v_gene: TRBV28; len: 15; j_gene: TRBJ2-7; CDR3aa: CASSQPGTGLYEQYF
v_gene: TRBV6-6; len: 13; j_gene: TRBJ1-2; CDR3aa: CASSPTGNYGYTF
v_gene: TRBV11-1; len: 13; j_gene: TRBJ1-1; CDR3aa: CASSSSRDRVHPF